The 12 T cell receptor beta chains presented below share a single source sample, sequenced in a study of T cells expressing NK-cell markers. TCRdb re-called the 5' RACE reads and catalogs CDR3 proteins one per entry, DNA excluded. The sample has about 450,000 distinct CDR3 sequences. Sequences were obtained from blood T cells: a sorted CD56 or NKG2C T cell subset, CD4+ or CD8+ T cells, or bulk PBMC T cells (not recorded which). These receptors were obtained from a woman aged 18 to 75 in good health.

This CDR3 reads CASVPPGQRSGELFF. This chain links TRBV5-1 with TRBJ2-2; the TCRdb D gene call, TRBD1, has no DNA to confirm it. CDR1 and CDR2 (germline): SGHRS, YFSETQ. This CDR3 comprises 15 residues.

The gene calls are TRBV12-3 or TRBV12-4 and TRBJ1-2; TCRdb names TRBD1, which stays unverified in the absence of DNA. This CDR3 has 14 residues. The CDR3 spells CASSPDRGTYGYTF.

V usage is TRBV7-2 and J usage is TRBJ2-2; TCRdb gives TRBD1 as the D gene, but with no DNA this cannot be confirmed. Germline V gives CDR1 SGHTA, CDR2 FQGNSA. The CDR3 extends over 17 amino acids. The CDR3 protein is CASSLLSGTGNTGELFF.

V is TRBV20-1 and J is TRBJ2-5; TCRdb gives TRBD2 as the D gene, but with no DNA this cannot be confirmed. Germline V gene data show CDR1 as DFQATT and CDR2 as SNEGSKA (reference sequence). The CDR3 is 14 residues long. The CDR3 here is CSARGLAGVETQYF.

The genes are TRBV12-3 or TRBV12-4 and TRBJ2-3; TCRdb's D call of TRBD2 is untestable without DNA. The CDR3 spans 16 residues. The CDR3 loop is CASSLAAGGDTDTQYF.

The chain combines TRBV18 with TRBJ1-4; TCRdb designates TRBD1, a call that cannot be tested without DNA. Germline CDR1 reads KGHSH; CDR2 reads LQKENI. This CDR3 comprises 18 residues. The CDR3 protein is CASSSLNRDGGRSEKLFF.

The chain carries TRBV5-6 and TRBJ2-3. CDR3 length: 14 residues. The germline V gene encodes CDR1 SGHDT and CDR2 YYEEEE. The CDR3 spells CASSWLDSTDTQYF.

The chain joins TRBV11-2 to TRBJ2-3; TCRdb names TRBD2, which stays unverified in the absence of DNA. The CDR3 is 17 residues long. Germline CDR1 and CDR2: SGHAT and FQNNGV. This CDR3 is CASSLILAGGGRDTQYF.

The gene calls are TRBV20-1 and TRBJ1-5; TCRdb gives TRBD1 as the D gene, but with no DNA this cannot be confirmed. The CDR3 covers 16 residues. The germline V gene has CDR1 DFQATT and CDR2 SNEGSKA (reference sequence). The CDR3: CSARGVAGGFNQPQHF.

CDR3 in amino acids: CSARGPSMARNTEAFF. This chain links TRBV20-1 with TRBJ1-1. Germline values: CDR1 DFQATT, CDR2 SNEGSKA (reference sequence). This CDR3 is 16 amino acids long.

The genes are TRBV20-1 and TRBJ2-1. This CDR3 is built from 14 residues. Germline V gene sequence: CDR1 DFQATT, CDR2 SNEGSKA (reference sequence). CDR3 region: CSASWGSSYNEQFF.

The gene calls are TRBV12-3 or TRBV12-4 and TRBJ1-1. CDR3 length: 13 residues. The CDR3 here is CASNPRMNTEAFF.